This TCR beta chain appears in the sequencing data of a study of shared clonotypes between healthy human individuals. The repertoire was sequenced with immunoSEQ multiplex PCR; TCRdb's copy has only in-frame clones and lacks some. The table lists 1 million to 1.3 million clones, approximately 80% of them singletons. Sequenced input: memory CD4+ T cells from PBMCs. Specified subset: CD45RA-negative fraction. The TCR sequence derives from a man between 18 and 35 years old in good health. Some clones in this sample may be carry-over from other donors' samples.

CDR3 coding DNA: TGCGCCAGCAGCTTCGGGTCCCAGGCACAAGAGACCCAGTACTTC. Translating gives CASSFGSQAQETQYF. V is TRBV5-1 and J is TRBJ2-5; D gene uncertain. The CDR3 runs to 15 residues. V was cut by 2 bases and J by 2 bases, with 13 bases left in between. CDR1 is SGHRS and CDR2 is YFSETQ in the germline V gene.